The T cell receptor (beta chain) described here comes from a study of shared clonotypes between healthy human individuals. The deep-level immunoSEQ assay was used. Each PCR replicate run on unsorted PBMC took in about 0.3 ug DNA, tens of thousands of T cell genomes. Ten immunoSEQ deep assay plates held the unsorted PBMC DNA. Data came from immunoSEQ multiplex PCR; TCRdb stores just in-frame clones and leaves some out. This sample has about 470,000 clones; roughly 77% occur once, and the top ten carry 13%. Study outcomes and limitations: It was anticipated that sequencing depth would influence how many clonotypes donors shared.

A note on this clone: Its antigen is not known.

From germline, CDR1 is SGHTA and CDR2 FQGNSA. CDR3 length: 15 residues. V was pared by 3 bases and J by 5 bases, with 17 bases between. Sequenced input: PBMCs. The chain joins TRBV7-2 to TRBJ2-7; D unclear. The sequence was collected from a middle-aged woman in good health. Some clones in this sample may be carry-over from other donors' samples. The DNA for the CDR3 is TGTGCCAGCAGCTTTAGCCCAGTGGCCACCCACGAGCAGTACTTC. This gives the protein CASSFSPVATHEQYF.